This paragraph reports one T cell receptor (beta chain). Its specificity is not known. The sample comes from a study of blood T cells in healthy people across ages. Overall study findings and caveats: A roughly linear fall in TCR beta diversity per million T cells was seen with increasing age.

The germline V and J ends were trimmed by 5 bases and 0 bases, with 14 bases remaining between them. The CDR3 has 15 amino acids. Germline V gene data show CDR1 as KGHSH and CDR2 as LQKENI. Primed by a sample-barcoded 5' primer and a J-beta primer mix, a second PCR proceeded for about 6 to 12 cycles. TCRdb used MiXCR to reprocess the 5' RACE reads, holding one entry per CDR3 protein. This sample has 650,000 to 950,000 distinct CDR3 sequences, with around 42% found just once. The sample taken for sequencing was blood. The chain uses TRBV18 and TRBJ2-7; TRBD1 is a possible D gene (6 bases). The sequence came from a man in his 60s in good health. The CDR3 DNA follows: TGTGCCAGCTCATCAGACAGGACCAGCTCCTACGAGCAGTACTTC. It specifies CASSSDRTSSYEQYF.